Shown below are 21 T cell receptor beta chains from a single sample sequenced in a study of CXCR3-negative and CXCR3-positive naive CD8 T cells. Study-wide findings and caveats: Greater hydrophobicity was found in TRB CDR3s of CXCR3-positive naive cells than of CXCR3-negative naive cells.

All TRB cDNA libraries came from 5' RACE performed with UMI labels. TCRdb re-called the 5' RACE reads; one entry per CDR3 protein, DNA not given. The table lists some 85,000 distinct CDR3 sequences. These TCRs are of unknown antigen specificity. Sequenced material: naive CXCR3+ CD8+ T cells from blood. Specified subset: CD45RO-CCR7+CD27+CD95- naive CD8+ T cells expressing CXCR3 (TNR3+). The receptors come from a human donor in good health. Some clones in this sample may be carry-over from other donors' samples.

This chain uses TRBV6-6 with TRBJ2-1; TCRdb proposes TRBD1, but this gene call is untestable without DNA. The germline gives CDR1 MNHNY, CDR2 SVGAGI (reference sequence). The CDR3 sequence is 14 residues long. Here the CDR3 reads CASSPGGGYNEQFF.

This chain uses TRBV12-3 or TRBV12-4 with TRBJ1-2. The CDR3 is made up of 12 amino acids. CDR3 amino acids: CASSSERDGYTF.

This sequence joins TRBV18 and TRBJ2-1; absent DNA, TCRdb's TRBD1 call cannot be checked. CDR3 size: 17 residues. CDR1 and CDR2 from the germline V gene are KGHSH and LQKENI. The CDR3 region is CASSPNSDSYSYNEQFF.

V is TRBV12-3 or TRBV12-4 and J is TRBJ2-1; the D gene TCRdb calls, TRBD1, cannot be checked with no DNA. The CDR3 extends over 14 amino acids. The CDR3: CASKGVASYNEQFF.

The CDR3 is CASSLFHTEAFF. The chain is built from TRBV13 and TRBJ1-1. CDR1 PRHDT and CDR2 FYEKMQ come from the germline V gene (reference sequence). The CDR3 has 12 residues. Combining the CDR3 with reference TRBV13 and TRBJ1-1 gives the whole variable domain AAGVIQSPRHLIKEKRETATLKCYPIPRHDTVYWYQQGPGQDPQFLISFYEKMQSDKGSIPDRFSAQQFSDYHSELNMSSLELGDSALYFCASSLFHTEAFFGQGTRLTVV.

The chain combines TRBV6-5 with TRBJ2-3; TCRdb names TRBD2, which stays unverified in the absence of DNA. This CDR3 has 20 amino acids. CDR1 is MNHEY and CDR2 is SVGAGI in the germline V gene. CDR3 region: CASSSFMLAGGPEGTDTQYF.

This rearrangement joins TRBV20-1 to TRBJ1-1. Per germline, CDR1 DFQATT and CDR2 SNEGSKA (reference sequence). The CDR3 is 13 amino acids. CDR3 amino acids: CSLERDKNTEAFF.

This chain links TRBV12-3 or TRBV12-4 with TRBJ2-7; the D call from TCRdb, TRBD1, cannot be confirmed without DNA. There are 15 residues in the CDR3. CDR3 region: CASSYGTGISYEQYF.

The chain carries TRBV7-6 and TRBJ2-1; absent DNA, TCRdb's TRBD1 call cannot be checked. The CDR3 contains 18 residues. CDR1 is SGHVS, CDR2 FNYEAQ, per germline. This CDR3 is CASSLTRDRGMLGNEQFF.

V and J are TRBV28 and TRBJ1-4; TCRdb gives TRBD1 as the D gene, but with no DNA this cannot be confirmed. The CDR3 contains 14 residues. Germline CDR1 and CDR2: MDHEN and SYDVKM. The CDR3: CASSPGQAGEKLFF. Together with reference TRBV28 and TRBJ1-4, the CDR3 gives the full variable domain: DVKVTQSSRYLVKRTGEKVFLECVQDMDHENMFWYRQDPGLGLRLIYFSYDVKMKEKGDIPEGYSVSREKKERFSLILESASTNQTSMYLCASSPGQAGEKLFFGSGTQLSVL.

J is TRBJ2-1 and V is TRBV9; TCRdb's D call of TRBD1 is untestable without DNA. The CDR3 runs 14 residues. Germline CDR1 is SGDLS and CDR2 is YYNGEE. CDR3 protein: CASSVGGGLNEQFF.

The chain couples TRBV9 to TRBJ2-2; the D call of TRBD2 rests on TCRdb alone, since no DNA is present to check it. CDR3 size: 16 residues. Germline V CDR1 and CDR2: SGDLS, YYNGEE. CDR3 protein: CASSARSGRRSGELFF.

The chain joins TRBV5-5 to TRBJ2-7. Germline V CDR1 and CDR2: SGHKS, YYEKEE (reference sequence). The CDR3 is 12 amino acids. The CDR3 is CASSLETYEQYF.

The rearrangement links TRBV9 to TRBJ2-2; the D call from TCRdb, TRBD1, cannot be confirmed without DNA. Germline CDR1 SGDLS, CDR2 YYNGEE. The CDR3 is 17 residues long. The CDR3 region is CASSGDGTPTNTGELFF.

This chain connects TRBV24-1 to TRBJ2-1. This CDR3 spans 11 amino acids. CDR1 KGHDR and CDR2 SFDVKD come from the germline V gene. This CDR3 reads CATSVGNEQFF.

The J gene is TRBJ1-2, the V gene TRBV20-1; TCRdb's D call of TRBD1 is untestable without DNA. Germline V CDR1 and CDR2: DFQATT, SNEGSKA (reference sequence). This CDR3 comprises 16 residues. CDR3 in amino acids: CSALVQGESANYGYTF.

This sequence joins TRBV7-2 and TRBJ2-5; the TCRdb call, TRBD1, lacks DNA for checking. This CDR3 spans 15 amino acids. Germline values: CDR1 SGHTA, CDR2 FQGNSA. The CDR3 here is CASRLPTGGFETQYF.

The chain employs TRBV9 and TRBJ2-1; TCRdb reports TRBD2, a call that lacks DNA to check it against. This CDR3 contains 14 residues. Germline V gives CDR1 SGDLS, CDR2 YYNGEE. The CDR3 reads CASSVGGGRYEQFF.

This chain connects TRBV18 to TRBJ1-1. This CDR3 contains 14 residues. The germline V gene has CDR1 KGHSH and CDR2 LQKENI. The CDR3 sequence: CASSPDNLNTEAFF.

This chain joins TRBV7-2 and TRBJ2-7. CDR1 and CDR2 from the germline V gene are SGHTA and FQGNSA. CDR3 length: 12 amino acids. The CDR3 sequence is CASSLLGWEQYF.

The chain combines TRBV3-1 with TRBJ2-7. This CDR3 has 13 residues. Germline assignment: CDR1 LGHDT and CDR2 YNNKEL (reference sequence). CDR3 amino acids: CASSQSGTYEQYF.